The clone carrying this T cell receptor beta chain was observed at least ten times. The junction shows a germline mismatch at one end, possibly a read error. In a library made to pick up alpha chains, this beta chain is a stray read with a size that means little. Germline V gene sequence: CDR1 MNHNS, CDR2 SASEGT. The CDR3 covers 10 residues. TCRdb processed the 5' RACE reads anew with MiXCR; each CDR3 protein has one entry. The data contain about 15,000 distinct CDR3 sequences, 3.6% of them seen just once; the ten biggest clones take up 9.8%. These data belong to a study of spatial heterogeneity in lung cancer. On the study more broadly: Alpha-chain sequences were consistently detected less often than beta-chain sequences.

Time point in this sample: sample taken at primary tumor resection. There were roughly 78 donors, all of them untreated patients with early-stage non-small cell lung cancer. This specimen was normal lung tissue next to the tumor, taken at surgery. V and J are TRBV6-1 and TRBJ2-7, with 7 bases that match TRBD1. This clonotype was sampled from a male donor with early-stage non-small cell lung cancer. CDR3 residues: CASRSTGTSF. CDR3 sequence (DNA): TGTGCCAGCAGATCGACAGGGACGTCCTTC.